Below are 2 T cell receptor beta chains sequenced from a single sample in a study of blood T cells in healthy people across ages. Next came a second PCR, run for roughly 6 to 11 cycles, which used a sample-barcoded 5' primer along with a J-beta primer mix. TCRdb reprocessed the 5' RACE reads via MiXCR and lists one record per CDR3 protein. The sample gives about 640,000 distinct CDR3 sequences, about 30% of which show up once; about a sixth is in the top ten. The sample was blood. The origin of the receptors is a woman older than 75 in good health.

This clonotype came up many times. The chain combines TRBV6-2 or TRBV6-3 with TRBJ2-7; tentative D call: TRBD1 (5 bases). Between the trimmed V and J ends, which lost 0 bases and 2 bases, there was a span of 11 bases. This CDR3 contains 15 residues. In germline, CDR1 is MNHEY, CDR2 SVGEGT. CDR3 bases: TGTGCCAGCAGTTACTCAGGGGATGTCCCCTACGAGCAGTACTTC. Amino acid sequence: CASSYSGDVPYEQYF.

Many counts were recorded for this clonotype. The chain couples TRBV7-9 to TRBJ2-5; no definite D call. This CDR3 has 13 amino acids. V was shortened by 2 bases and J by 0 bases, with 4 bases between the two germline ends. Looked up from germline, CDR1 is SEHNR and CDR2 is FQNEAQ (reference sequence). This chain's CDR3 is CASSLMDQETQYF. The DNA for the CDR3 is TGTGCCAGCAGCTTAATGGACCAAGAGACCCAGTACTTC.